One and the same sample provided the 22 T cell receptor beta chains below, sequenced in a study of OX40 agonist ivuxolimab in advanced cancers. Receptor amplification or capture employed the immunoSEQ multiplex PCR assay. TCRdb obtained this table from immuneACCESS and retained in-frame rearrangements with V and J assigned. These tables miss some clones; where compared with another copy, unresolved V genes account for less than half of the shortfall, and the remainder is unexplained. Here the sample has 60,000 to 75,000 clones; about 86% occur a single time. Approximately 2.5% of the sample lies in the top ten. The sample in question was CD4+ or CD8+ T cells sorted from blood, obtained in a trial of the OX40 agonist ivuxolimab. These receptors came from an adult with an advanced solid tumor such as melanoma, head and neck, liver or kidney cancer.

The V gene is TRBV9, the J gene TRBJ2-2; D remains unclear. Germline-derived CDR1 and CDR2 are SGDLS and YYNGEE. Trimming shortened V by 2 bases and J by 1 base, and 3 bases separated the two germline ends. The length of the CDR3 is 13 residues. CDR3 protein: CASSVRNTGELFF. The CDR3 bases are TGTGCCAGCAGCGTGAGGAACACCGGGGAGCTGTTTTTT. Based on the CDR3 plus reference TRBV9 and TRBJ2-2, the full variable domain is DSGVTQTPKHLITATGQRVTLRCSPRSGDLSVYWYQQSLDQGLQFLIQYYNGEERAKGNILERFSAQQFPDLHSELNLSSLELGDSALYFCASSVRNTGELFFGEGSRLTVL.

Written as DNA, the CDR3 is TGTGCCAGCAGCGCGGAATCTAGCGGGCAAGAGACCCAGTACTTC. It codes for CASSAESSGQETQYF. The gene calls are TRBV9 and TRBJ2-5; 8 positions match TRBD2. There are 15 residues in the CDR3. Germline-derived CDR1 and CDR2 are SGDLS and YYNGEE. Unmatched junction bases numbered 6, after V lost 3 bases and J lost 2 bases.

The chain is built from TRBV5-8 and TRBJ2-2; D is possibly TRBD2 (7 bases). V lost 4 bases to trimming and J lost 2 bases, with 15 bases between them. The CDR3 extends over 16 amino acids. The germline gives CDR1 SGHTS, CDR2 YDEGEE. CDR3 nucleotide sequence: TGTGCCAGCAGCACTCTCTCGGGGGGCAACACCGGGGAGCTGTTTTTT. It specifies CASSTLSGGNTGELFF.

CDR3 sequence (DNA): TGTGCCAGCGCCCCTAGCGGAGAAGAGACCCAGTACTTC. This translates into CASAPSGEETQYF. This chain links TRBV27 with TRBJ2-5, with TRBD2 matching 7 bases. V lost 8 bases, J lost 3 bases, and 6 bases stayed unmatched. The CDR3 spans 13 residues. Germline-derived CDR1 and CDR2 are MNHEY and SMNVEV (reference sequence).

This sequence joins TRBV19 and TRBJ2-1; D call uncertain. The length of the CDR3 is 14 residues. Germline CDR1 and CDR2: LNHDA and SQIVND (reference sequence). V dropped 5 bases and J dropped 5 bases, with 13 bases sitting between them. CDR3 sequence: CASSPTHGNNEQFF. The CDR3, as DNA: TGTGCCAGTAGTCCAACCCACGGCAACAATGAGCAGTTCTTC.

J is TRBJ1-2 and V is TRBV6-4; 9 bases are shared with TRBD1. The CDR3 has 14 amino acids. The trim removed 6 bases at V and 4 bases at J, leaving 6 bases unmatched. The germline V gene has CDR1 MRHNA and CDR2 SNTAGT. CDR3 nucleotides: TGTGCCAGCAGCCCGGGACAGGGTCCCTATGGCTACACCTTC. This codes for CASSPGQGPYGYTF.

For this clone: This specimen includes other DNA sequences encoding the same CDR3. This chain links TRBV28 with TRBJ1-5; unclear D gene. The CDR3 length is 15 residues. Trimming stripped 7 bases from V and 0 bases from J, with 13 bases between. Germline CDR1 is MDHEN and CDR2 is SYDVKM. CDR3 sequence reads: CASIGKRYSNQPQHF. As DNA, the CDR3 is TGTGCCAGCATAGGGAAGAGGTATAGCAATCAGCCCCAGCATTTT.

The rearrangement links TRBV4-2 to TRBJ2-3, with 10 bases fitting TRBD2. This CDR3 contains 17 residues. V was clipped by 4 bases and J by 9 bases; unmatched bases: 16. Germline assignment: CDR1 LGHNA and CDR2 YNFKEQ. The CDR3 loop is CASSRGRTSGAPPTQYF. The CDR3 region has the DNA TGTGCCAGCAGCCGAGGGCGGACTAGCGGAGCCCCTCCAACGCAGTATTTT.

This chain connects TRBV30 to TRBJ2-3, with 13 bases identical to TRBD2. Per the germline V gene, CDR1 is GTSNPN and CDR2 is SVGIG (reference sequence). V shed 2 bases and J 5 bases; nucleotides not matched to a gene: 7. CDR3 size: 16 residues. CDR3 coding DNA: TGTGCCTGGAGTAAGGGACTAGCGGGGAGGGGAGATACGCAGTATTTT. Encoded protein: CAWSKGLAGRGDTQYF. The full variable domain, its missing parts supplied by reference TRBV30 and TRBJ2-3, is SQTIHQWPATLVQPVGSPLSLECTVEGTSNPNLYWYRQAAGRGLQLLFYSVGIGQISSEVPQNLSASRPQDRQFILSSKKLLLSDSGFYLCAWSKGLAGRGDTQYFGPGTRLTVL.

CDR3 loop: CSVDVMDSFLRYF. The CDR3 nucleotides are TGCAGCGTTGACGTTATGGATTCCTTTTTGCGGTACTTC. This chain links TRBV29-1 with TRBJ2-5; unclear D gene. This CDR3 is 13 amino acids long. Germline assignment: CDR1 SQVTM and CDR2 ANQGSEA. Trimming removed 3 bases from V and 13 bases from J, with 21 bases in between.

This sequence joins TRBV27 and TRBJ1-5; D possibly corresponds to TRBD1 (6 bases). CDR3 length equals 14 residues. V was trimmed by 6 bases and J by 5 bases, leaving 14 bases between them. Germline lookup yields CDR1 MNHEY and CDR2 SMNVEV (reference sequence). Here the CDR3 DNA reads TGTGCCAGCAGCCAGACGGACAGCTATCAGCCCCAGCATTTT. It translates to CASSQTDSYQPQHF.

Of note for this clone: Other DNA sequences in this specimen translate into the identical CDR3. The V gene is TRBV11-2, the J gene TRBJ2-2, with TRBD2 matching 7 bases. CDR1 SGHAT and CDR2 FQNNGV come from the germline V gene. The CDR3 runs 15 residues. The trim removed 5 bases at V and 4 bases at J, leaving 7 bases unmatched. The CDR3 DNA is TGTGCCAGCAGCCCGGTGGGGGGGGGCACCGGGGAGCTGTTTTTT. Its translation is CASSPVGGGTGELFF.

The rearrangement joins TRBV5-1 to TRBJ1-1; TRBD1 agrees at 10 bases. CDR1 SGHRS and CDR2 YFSETQ come from the germline V gene. The CDR3 totals 15 residues. With 0 bases clipped from V and 4 bases from J, the junction kept 3 bases outside the gene matches. Here the CDR3 DNA reads TGCGCCAGCAGCTTGGCCGGGACAGGGGTCACTGAAGCTTTCTTT. It codes for CASSLAGTGVTEAFF.

The J gene is TRBJ2-7, the V gene TRBV6-6; D ambiguous. The CDR3 is 13 amino acids. The germline gives CDR1 MNHNY, CDR2 SVGAGI (reference sequence). Trimming removed 2 bases from V and 4 bases from J, with 9 bases in between. The CDR3 reads CASSYQEEYEQYF. CDR3 in DNA: TGTGCCAGCAGTTACCAAGAGGAGTACGAGCAGTACTTC.

This chain joins TRBV30 and TRBJ2-4; possibly TRBD1 for D (5 bases). The CDR3 runs 14 residues. V was pared by 5 bases and J by 8 bases, with 19 bases between. Germline CDR1 GTSNPN, CDR2 SVGIG (reference sequence). Here the CDR3 reads CAWALKTAYDIQYF. CDR3 bases: TGTGCCTGGGCCCTTAAGACAGCCTATGACATTCAGTACTTC. The whole variable domain, filled in from reference TRBV30 and TRBJ2-4, reads SQTIHQWPATLVQPVGSPLSLECTVEGTSNPNLYWYRQAAGRGLQLLFYSVGIGQISSEVPQNLSASRPQDRQFILSSKKLLLSDSGFYLCAWALKTAYDIQYFGAGTRLSVL.

J is TRBJ2-2 and V is TRBV19, with TRBD2 matching over 10 bases. The J segment lost 4 bases and the V segment lost 3 bases, leaving 8 bases of the junction unmatched. The germline V gene encodes CDR1 LNHDA and CDR2 SQIVND (reference sequence). This CDR3 is built from 17 residues. CDR3 nucleotide sequence: TGTGCCAGTAGTATTTTAGCGGGAGGATCTGGCACCGGGGAGCTGTTTTTT. This codes for CASSILAGGSGTGELFF.

J is TRBJ1-1 and V is TRBV19; TRBD1 agrees at 10 bases. Looked up from germline, CDR1 is LNHDA and CDR2 is SQIVND (reference sequence). V dropped 3 bases and J dropped 3; count of bases not matched to a gene: 10. The CDR3 covers 17 residues. The CDR3 bases are TGTGCCAGTAGTATTCGGGGGGACAGGGGTCTCGACACTGAAGCTTTCTTT. Residues: CASSIRGDRGLDTEAFF.

This clone has just one count. This chain links TRBV7-3 with TRBJ2-2, with 7 bases that match TRBD1. Trimming took 5 bases from V and 5 from J; bases not matched to a gene: 8. Germline CDR1 reads SGHTA; CDR2 reads FQGTGA. The CDR3 sequence is 15 residues long. CDR3 in DNA: TGTGCCAGCAGCCCTACAGGGGCGCGGACCGGGGAGCTGTTTTTT. Translated, it gives CASSPTGARTGELFF.

This clone was seen only a few times. This chain connects TRBV5-8 to TRBJ2-1; 8 positions match TRBD2. Germline CDR1 reads SGHTS; CDR2 reads YDEGEE. This CDR3 has 15 amino acids. V lost 4 bases, J lost 5 bases, and 8 bases stayed unmatched. In nucleotides, the CDR3 is TGTGCCAGCAGCCGGGGGGGGACTACTCACAATGAGCAGTTCTTC. Translation gives CASSRGGTTHNEQFF.

The rearrangement links TRBV7-2 to TRBJ1-2, with D possibly TRBD1 on 6 matching bases. CDR1 and CDR2 (germline): SGHTA, FQGNSA. V lost 1 base to trimming and J lost 3 bases, with 9 bases between them. This CDR3 region has 14 residues. For the CDR3, the DNA is TGTGCCAGCAGCTTAGAATCAGGGGACTATGGCTACACCTTC. Translating gives CASSLESGDYGYTF.

The V call is TRBV2, the J call TRBJ1-1, with 7 bases fitting TRBD1. Germline values: CDR1 SNHLY, CDR2 FYNNEI. CDR3 length: 14 amino acids. Trimming at V came to 6 bases and at J to 3 bases, leaving 7 bases not matched to a gene. The CDR3 region is CASRNRGQDTEAFF. The CDR3 region has the DNA TGTGCCAGCAGAAACAGGGGTCAGGACACTGAAGCTTTCTTT.

This clone is a singleton in its sample. The V gene is TRBV28, the J gene TRBJ1-1, with D maybe TRBD1 (5 bases). The V end was cut by 4 bases, the J end by 6 bases, with 15 bases between. This CDR3 region has 14 residues. Germline V lookup: CDR1 MDHEN, CDR2 SYDVKM. The CDR3: CASSWTRGVPEAFF. Here the CDR3 DNA reads TGTGCCAGCAGTTGGACAAGAGGGGTGCCTGAAGCTTTCTTT.